This T cell receptor (beta chain) was captured in a study of CD8+CD57+ T cells in acquired aplastic anemia (dated by TCRdb to the late 2010s). Some background on the complete study: A mean of 3.2 ug of DNA, ranging from roughly 0.18 to 30 ug, was extracted from sorted CD4+ and CD8+ cells. Findings and caveats that apply to the study as a whole: Although 25 to 30 CD8+ CDR3 sequences were shared by patients and controls, these sequences appeared highly expressed in patients and within the immunodominant clones of patients. No significant difference in CD8+ Simpson's diversity was found between patients and healthy controls (P=0.060).

This clonotype has at least ten counts. The clone's antigen remains unknown. No much larger clone exists at a distance of one base, and base qualities are not known. In this study, sorted CD4+ and CD8+ T cells from the blood of healthy subjects and of severe aplastic anemia patients had their TCR repertoires deep-sequenced. Ficoll-Paque density gradient centrifugation was used to isolate peripheral blood mononuclear cells. Before DNA was extracted, CD4+ and CD8+ T cells were sorted using either FACS or magnetic beads. Profiling of TCR beta VDJ combinations and CDR3 sequences used genomic DNA as the template. An Illumina HiSeq 2000 was the platform used for TCR repertoire sequencing. Per the original workflow: TRBV/TRBJ rearrangement plots, CDR3 size and DJ length profiles, and Simpson's diversity index were used to evaluate the repertoires. Whichever DNA sequence was most abundant in the deep sequencing data was defined as the immunodominant clone. CDR3 amino acid sequences were screened for sharing across subjects and compared with published repertoires and the VDJdb database. TCRdb reprocessed the public reads (quality trimming at Q25 with fastp, clone calling with MiXCR) and kept in-frame beta chains. When rows share a CDR3 protein, they turn into one entry using the most common DNA and genes. These V and J calls originate from TCRdb's pipeline instead of the authors' own analysis. The sample includes some 280,000 distinct CDR3 sequences, with approximately 55% observed a single time. The ten largest account for 6.5% to 10% of the sample.

Germline trimming amounts to 8 bases on V and 3 bases on J, with 6 as the count of junction bases outside the gene matches. The CDR3 has 14 amino acids, counting the end cysteine and phenylalanine. CDR3 DNA is the only sequence kept; it has 42 bases, read in frame from the first base. Via the germline V gene, CDR1 is MNHEY and CDR2 SVGAGI. Input material: sorted CD4+, CD8+, or CD8+CD57+ T cells (not recorded which) from PBMCs. The receptor chain draws on TRBV6-5 and TRBJ2-3; 9 central bases correspond to TRBD2. The source is a human donor with severe aplastic anemia or a healthy control (not recorded which). Here the CDR3 is given as CASLRRGGTDTQYF. The sequence in DNA is TGTGCCAGCCTTCGGCGGGGGGGAACAGATACGCAGTATTTT.